The text below deals with one T cell receptor beta chain. The sample belongs to a study of regulatory T cells in long-lasting Graves disease. Time point described: newly diagnosed GD, antithyroid drugs for less than 3 months. Preparation of the TCR library used RNA extracted from PBMCs. Relying on iRepertoire HTBI primers and Arm-PCR of CDR3 regions, the team built TCR beta libraries. TCRdb analysed the multiplex PCR reads with MiXCR anew, one entry per CDR3 protein. Among some 410,000 distinct CDR3 sequences, about a sixth were seen once, and the ten largest hold approximately 12%. There are 12 residues in the CDR3. Trimming left V 5 bases short and J 10 bases short, with 13 bases between. This same sample was also taken into another study, of T cells in Graves' hyperthyroidism and ophthalmopathy. As that report states: Most clonotypes expanded in the thyroid (above 0.001) were also present in blood.

This specimen was peripheral blood mononuclear cells (PBMCs), taken at new diagnosis, from a patient treated with antithyroid drugs. This TCR derives from a woman aged 25 to 39 with Graves disease. This chain connects TRBV12-3 or TRBV12-4 to TRBJ2-3; the D is unclear. The CDR3 nucleotides read TGTGCCAGCAGTCCAGCAACCCAGCCGCAGTATTTT. Its protein is CASSPATQPQYF.